A single T cell receptor beta chain is shown here with its context. These data belong to a study of blood T cell repertoires in COVID-19. At the level of the study: The study drew acute and convalescent COVID-19 samples from the United States, Italy and Spain. PBMCs, B-cell-depleted T cells, or T cells were the source of the cDNA or gDNA that made up the material.

The CDR3 covers 15 residues. Germline V gives CDR1 SGHAT, CDR2 FQNNGV. Trimming shortened V by 1 base and J by 11 bases, and 18 bases separated the two germline ends. The authors' processing: Researchers report that nucleated cell counts were estimated from reference gene primer amplification. Assay: immunoSEQ multiplex PCR; the TCRdb copy retains only in-frame clones and omits some. V and J calls and clone size are copied from that table; D and trimming were computed from the DNA. Here the sample spans 250,000 to 350,000 clones, 70% to 90% being singletons. The receptor comes from a woman in her forties or fifties with COVID-19, enrolled during active disease. This chain joins TRBV11-2 and TRBJ1-5, with D possibly being TRBD1 (5 bases). Input material: peripheral blood. The CDR3 spells CASSLGSGGGRAQHF. CDR3 DNA sequence: TGTGCCAGCAGCTTAGGTTCCGGGGGGGGACGGGCCCAGCATTTT.